The 25 T cell receptor beta chains reported below all come from one sample, sequenced in a study of beta chain features in type 1 diabetes. Of the isolated RNA, all was reverse transcribed, and so the sequenced material was expressed TCRB transcripts. TCRdb's copy holds only in-frame clones and misses some; the assay was immunoSEQ multiplex PCR. The sample contains around 350,000 clones, roughly 12% of which appear only once. Sequencing was done on a sample of naive CD4+ T cells from blood. These receptors were collected from a man aged 18 to 30 in good health.

This clone was counted between two and nine times. V gene TRBV28 combines with J gene TRBJ1-2; 8 bases align to TRBD1. Germline V gene data show CDR1 as MDHEN and CDR2 as SYDVKM. The ends lost 4 bases at V and 6 bases at J; junction bases unmatched: 4. The CDR3 sequence is 13 residues long. The CDR3 here is CASSYGQGHGYTF. CDR3 in DNA: TGTGCCAGCAGTTATGGACAGGGTCATGGCTACACCTTC.

The rearrangement uses TRBV7-9 and TRBJ2-1; 11 positions agree with TRBD2. CDR1 is SEHNR and CDR2 is FQNEAQ in the germline V gene (reference sequence). V shed 1 base, J shed 4 bases, and the junction held 3 bases outside the gene matches. This CDR3 comprises 16 residues. The CDR3 sequence: CASSLDGTSGYNEQFF. The CDR3 bases are TGTGCCAGCAGCTTAGACGGGACTAGCGGTTACAATGAGCAGTTCTTC. Filled out from reference TRBV7-9 and TRBJ2-1, the complete variable domain reads DTGVSQNPRHKITKRGQNVTFRCDPISEHNRLYWYRQTLGQGPEFLTYFQNEAQLEKSRLLSDRFSAERPKGSFSTLEIQRTEQGDSAMYLCASSLDGTSGYNEQFFGPGTRLTVL.

The chain joins TRBV7-8 to TRBJ1-2; no clear D gene. CDR3 size: 13 residues. Trimming pared 6 bases from V and 3 bases from J, leaving 11 bases between. Per the germline V gene, CDR1 is SGHVS and CDR2 is FQNEAQ. The CDR3 region is CASRGAAYYGYTF. In nucleotides, the CDR3 is TGTGCCAGCAGAGGAGCCGCCTACTATGGCTACACCTTC.

This clone was recorded a few times. The chain is built from TRBV28 and TRBJ1-1; TRBD1 aligns across 8 bases. V lost 10 bases and J lost 6; bases outside the gene matches: 22. This CDR3 has 17 amino acids. Germline CDR1 is MDHEN and CDR2 is SYDVKM. The chain's CDR3 is CATNGQGAMGASAEAFF. DNA for the CDR3: TGTGCCACCAACGGACAGGGAGCAATGGGGGCTAGTGCTGAAGCTTTCTTT.

The genes are TRBV20-1 and TRBJ2-5; no reliable D call. The CDR3 is 11 residues long. Deletions cut 6 bases from V and 1 base from J, with 6 bases between. The germline V gene encodes CDR1 DFQATT and CDR2 SNEGSKA (reference sequence). CDR3 DNA: TGCAGTGCAGCTCTCCAAGAGACCCAGTACTTC. Its translation is CSAALQETQYF.

This clone has a handful of counts. The V gene is TRBV6-5, the J gene TRBJ2-7; weak D call: TRBD1 (6 bases). Trimming removed 7 bases from V and 4 bases from J, with 14 bases in between. The CDR3 sequence is 13 residues long. Germline V gene lookup returns CDR1 MNHEY and CDR2 SVGAGI. The CDR3 loop is CASTNDRNYEQYF. CDR3 bases: TGTGCCAGCACCAACGACAGGAATTACGAGCAGTACTTC.

The chain couples TRBV6-5 to TRBJ1-5; D unclear. Trimming took 8 bases from V and 4 from J, leaving 9 bases between them. The CDR3 spans 12 residues. Germline values: CDR1 MNHEY, CDR2 SVGAGI. The CDR3 sequence is CASSALNQPQHF. In nucleotides, the CDR3 is TGTGCCAGCTCTGCCCTAAATCAGCCCCAGCATTTT.

V usage is TRBV30 and J usage is TRBJ1-2; 11 bases match TRBD1. CDR1 and CDR2 from the germline V gene are GTSNPN and SVGIG (reference sequence). The CDR3 runs 14 residues. Trimming removed 6 bases from V and 5 bases from J; junction bases left unmatched: 8. CDR3 residues: CACAPGTGGYGYTF. The CDR3 coding sequence is TGTGCCTGCGCCCCCGGGACAGGGGGATATGGCTACACCTTC.

V usage is TRBV28 and J usage is TRBJ1-2; TRBD1 aligns across 10 bases. Germline CDR1 and CDR2: MDHEN and SYDVKM. The CDR3 consists of 13 residues. V lost 8 bases and J lost 6; bases outside the gene matches: 6. The CDR3 sequence: CASREGTGDGYTF. In DNA, the CDR3 is TGTGCCAGCCGCGAGGGGACAGGGGATGGCTACACCTTC.

This clone was counted only a few times. V usage is TRBV15 and J usage is TRBJ1-1, with a possible D match to TRBD1 (6 bases). Per the germline V gene, CDR1 is LNHNV and CDR2 is YYDKDF (reference sequence). V lost 1 base and J lost 0, with 9 bases in between. The CDR3 is 15 amino acids. Here the CDR3 reads CATSRATGMNTEAFF. As DNA, the CDR3 is TGTGCCACCAGCAGAGCCACAGGGATGAACACTGAAGCTTTCTTT.

This clone was detected a few times. The gene calls are TRBV29-1 and TRBJ1-1; D is perhaps TRBD1 (5 bases). The CDR3 has 13 residues. V lost 2 bases, J lost 3 bases, and 10 bases lay in between. The germline V gene encodes CDR1 SQVTM and CDR2 ANQGSEA. CDR3 loop: CSVEQVRDTEAFF. The CDR3 coding sequence is TGCAGCGTTGAACAGGTCAGGGACACTGAAGCTTTCTTT.

This chain links TRBV7-6 with TRBJ2-7, with 9 bases matching TRBD1. The J segment lost 0 bases and the V segment lost 5 bases, leaving 5 bases of the junction unmatched. The CDR3 is 15 residues long. The germline CDR1 and CDR2 sequences are SGHVS and FNYEAQ. The DNA for the CDR3 is TGTGCCAGCAGCCAGGGACAGGGTAACTCCTACGAGCAGTACTTC. This translates into CASSQGQGNSYEQYF.

This clone was observed a handful of times. V usage is TRBV19 and J usage is TRBJ2-1, with 10 bases matching TRBD1. J lost 4 bases, V lost 1 base, and 4 bases had no gene match. This CDR3 is built from 16 residues. CDR1 and CDR2 from the germline V gene are LNHDA and SQIVND (reference sequence). The CDR3 DNA is TGTGCCAGTAGTATAGCCTCGGGACAGGGGTACAATGAGCAGTTCTTC. It encodes CASSIASGQGYNEQFF. The full variable domain, in which reference TRBV19 and TRBJ2-1 provide the parts outside the CDR3, is DGGITQSPKYLFRKEGQNVTLSCEQNLNHDAMYWYRQDPGQGLRLIYYSQIVNDFQKGDIAEGYSVSREKKESFPLTVTSAQKNPTAFYLCASSIASGQGYNEQFFGPGTRLTVL.

In its sample, this clone was seen a few times. V and J are TRBV5-1 and TRBJ2-1, with 7 bases lining up with TRBD1. V gave up 0 bases and J gave up 5 bases; unmatched junction bases: 5. Germline-derived CDR1 and CDR2 are SGHRS and YFSETQ. CDR3 size: 15 residues. The CDR3 coding sequence is TGCGCCAGCAGCTTGGGTGGGACAGACAACAATGAGCAGTTCTTC. It specifies CASSLGGTDNNEQFF. The entire variable domain, with the rest obtained from reference TRBV5-1 and TRBJ2-1, is as follows: KAGVTQTPRYLIKTRGQQVTLSCSPISGHRSVSWYQQTPGQGLQFLFEYFSETQRNKGNFPGRFSGRQFSNSRSEMNVSTLELGDSALYLCASSLGGTDNNEQFFGPGTRLTVL.

This clone was detected a few times. The V gene is TRBV28, the J gene TRBJ2-1, with TRBD2 matching 10 bases. Unmatched junction bases numbered 14, after V lost 2 bases and J lost 7 bases. CDR3 length: 18 residues. Per the germline V gene, CDR1 is MDHEN and CDR2 is SYDVKM. As DNA, the CDR3 is TGTGCCAGCAGTTTAGAGCTAGCGGGAGCCCCCTGGGTTAATGAGCAGTTCTTC. This translates into CASSLELAGAPWVNEQFF.

The CDR3 coding sequence is TGTGCCAGCAGCGTAGTCCCAGGCGCTGGAAACACCATATATTTT. Its protein product is CASSVVPGAGNTIYF. The rearrangement links TRBV9 to TRBJ1-3; D is uncertain. Per the germline V gene, CDR1 is SGDLS and CDR2 is YYNGEE. The CDR3 extends over 15 amino acids. Trimming took 0 bases from V and 2 from J, leaving 9 bases between them.

V usage is TRBV6-5 and J usage is TRBJ2-1; D call uncertain. Looked up from germline, CDR1 is MNHEY and CDR2 is SVGAGI. This CDR3 is built from 12 residues. Trimming left V 6 bases short and J 4 bases short, with 7 bases between. The CDR3: CASRLLYNEQFF. CDR3 coding DNA: TGTGCCAGCAGACTACTATACAATGAGCAGTTCTTC.

This clone was detected a few times. The J gene is TRBJ2-1, the V gene TRBV9, with 9 bases lining up with TRBD1. CDR1 SGDLS and CDR2 YYNGEE come from the germline V gene. The CDR3 has 15 amino acids. The V and J ends lost 3 bases and 10 bases, in that order; junction bases with no gene match: 11. CDR3 loop: CASSATGGHFEEQFF. Here the CDR3 DNA reads TGTGCCAGCAGCGCCACAGGGGGCCATTTTGAGGAGCAGTTCTTC.

The chain recombines TRBV7-9 with TRBJ1-2, with D perhaps TRBD1 (5 bases). The germline V and J ends were trimmed by 5 bases and 5 bases, with 9 bases remaining between them. The CDR3 is made up of 12 amino acids. Germline V gene data show CDR1 as SEHNR and CDR2 as FQNEAQ (reference sequence). DNA of the CDR3: TGTGCCAGCAGCCCGGACAAATATGGCTACACCTTC. Residues: CASSPDKYGYTF. Full variable domain (remainder filled in from reference TRBV7-9 and TRBJ1-2): DTGVSQNPRHKITKRGQNVTFRCDPISEHNRLYWYRQTLGQGPEFLTYFQNEAQLEKSRLLSDRFSAERPKGSFSTLEIQRTEQGDSAMYLCASSPDKYGYTFGSGTRLTVV.

The CDR3 loop reads CASSQGQGAGNEQFF. The CDR3 region has the DNA TGTGCCAGCAGTCAAGGACAGGGGGCTGGAAATGAGCAGTTCTTC. This chain joins TRBV7-9 and TRBJ2-1, with 11 bases that match TRBD1. CDR1 is SEHNR and CDR2 is FQNEAQ in the germline V gene (reference sequence). This CDR3 comprises 15 residues. V dropped 6 bases and J dropped 7; count of bases not matched to a gene: 8.

V is TRBV15 and J is TRBJ1-6; 8 bases are a match to TRBD1. With 3 bases clipped from V and 0 bases from J, the junction kept 4 bases outside the gene matches. CDR3 length: 17 residues. CDR1 is LNHNV and CDR2 is YYDKDF in the germline V gene (reference sequence). This CDR3 is CATSRDRASSYNSPLHF. In nucleotides, the CDR3 is TGTGCCACCAGCAGGGACAGGGCGAGCTCCTATAATTCACCCCTCCACTTT.

The CDR3 nucleotides are TGCGCCAGCACGCAGGCGAACACCGGGGAGCTGTTTTTT. Amino acid sequence: CASTQANTGELFF. The V and J genes are TRBV5-1 and TRBJ2-2; D ambiguous. V lost 6 bases and J 0 bases, leaving 6 bases between the germline ends. The germline CDR1 and CDR2 sequences are SGHRS and YFSETQ. This CDR3 comprises 13 residues.

This sequence joins TRBV28 and TRBJ2-3; tentative D call: TRBD1 (6 bases). Trimming shortened V by 2 bases and J by 4 bases, and 7 bases separated the two germline ends. CDR1 is MDHEN, CDR2 SYDVKM, per germline. The CDR3 runs 13 residues. This chain's CDR3 is CASSLQGSDTQYF. DNA for the CDR3: TGTGCCAGCAGTTTACAGGGGTCAGATACGCAGTATTTT.

This clone was found a few times. V usage is TRBV5-6 and J usage is TRBJ1-1; TRBD1 is a possible D gene (6 bases). V lost 0 bases to trimming and J lost 1 base, with 10 bases between them. This CDR3 contains 15 residues. Per the germline V gene, CDR1 is SGHDT and CDR2 is YYEEEE. The CDR3 sequence: CASSLVAGANTEAFF. The CDR3 DNA reads as TGTGCCAGCAGCTTGGTGGCAGGGGCGAACACTGAAGCTTTCTTT.

This clone was counted between two and nine times. In nucleotides, the CDR3 is TGTGCTAGTGGTTTGGTACTCGGGGGTGAGTTCACTGAAGCTTTCTTT. Protein product: CASGLVLGGEFTEAFF. This chain connects TRBV12-5 to TRBJ1-1, with TRBD1 as a possible D gene (5 bases). Germline CDR1 is LGHNT and CDR2 is FRNRAP. This CDR3 region has 16 residues. V was cut by 0 bases and J by 4 bases, with 15 bases left in between.